This T cell receptor beta chain was identified in a study of shared clonotypes between healthy human individuals. Findings and limits, study-wide: Generation probabilities of non-shared clonotypes were lower (relative to those shared by all four donors).

With 6 bases clipped from V and 5 bases from J, the junction kept 11 bases outside the gene matches. CDR1 and CDR2 from the germline V gene are MGHDK and SYGVNS. The CDR3 runs 16 residues. The study ran the assay at deep level. Assay: immunoSEQ multiplex PCR; the TCRdb copy retains only in-frame clones and omits some. Of more than 600,000 clones detected, just over 90% appear once; the ten largest clones hold nearly 25%. Concerning this clone itself: Its antigen is unidentified.

Terminally differentiated effector memory CD45RA+ cells were left out of the naive CD8 fraction, which was CD45RO-negative and positively selected for CCR7. This receptor was identified in a man aged 30 to 45 in good health. The specimen sequenced was naive CD8+ T cells sorted from blood. The chain employs TRBV25-1 and TRBJ2-7, with 12 nucleotides matching TRBD2. The DNA of the CDR3 is TGTGCCAGCAGCCCGACCCTAGCGGGAGGGCCTCACGAGCAGTACTTC. Translated, it gives CASSPTLAGGPHEQYF.